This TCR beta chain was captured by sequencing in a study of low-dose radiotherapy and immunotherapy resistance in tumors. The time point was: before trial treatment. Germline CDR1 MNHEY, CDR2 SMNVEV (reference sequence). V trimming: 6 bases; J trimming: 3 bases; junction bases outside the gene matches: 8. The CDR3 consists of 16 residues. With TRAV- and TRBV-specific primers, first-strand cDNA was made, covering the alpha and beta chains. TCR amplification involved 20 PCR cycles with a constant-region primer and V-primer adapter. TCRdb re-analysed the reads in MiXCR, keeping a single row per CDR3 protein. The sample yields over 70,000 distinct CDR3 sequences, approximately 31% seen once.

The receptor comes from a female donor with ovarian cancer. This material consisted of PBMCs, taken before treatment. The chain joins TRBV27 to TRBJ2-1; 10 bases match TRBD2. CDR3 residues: CASSDSSGGIYNEQFF. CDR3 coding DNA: TGTGCCAGCAGCGATTCTAGCGGGGGAATCTACAATGAGCAGTTCTTC.